A selection of T cell receptor beta chains follows, all from one sample in a study of tumor-infiltrating lymphocytes in primary liver carcinoma. TCRdb reanalysed the multiplex PCR reads using MiXCR and keeps one entry per CDR3 protein. Of fewer than 250,000 distinct CDR3 sequences in the sample, just under 85% were seen once. Sequences were obtained from tumor tissue from primary liver carcinoma. Receptors were obtained from a man in his forties or fifties with primary liver carcinoma and hepatitis B virus infection. CDR3s include the opening cysteine and the closing phenylalanine or tryptophan. The order of the fields is J gene, V gene, CDR3 protein.

j_gene: TRBJ2-7; v_gene: TRBV4-3; CDR3aa: CASSHLGGADEQYF
j_gene: TRBJ1-1; v_gene: TRBV10-3; CDR3aa: CAIRGRSQGLITEVFF
j_gene: TRBJ2-7; v_gene: TRBV28; CDR3aa: CAAYEQYF
j_gene: TRBJ1-2; v_gene: TRBV4-2; CDR3aa: CASSQSGTGPYDYTF
j_gene: TRBJ2-3; v_gene: TRBV11-3; CDR3aa: CASSGSPAGGVDTWYF
j_gene: TRBJ2-4; v_gene: TRBV11-1; CDR3aa: CASSLPGTSGSKNIQNF
j_gene: TRBJ2-2; v_gene: TRBV4-3; CDR3aa: CASSQLTTPGELFF
j_gene: TRBJ2-1; v_gene: TRBV11-3; CDR3aa: CASCLNANEQFF
j_gene: TRBJ2-1; v_gene: TRBV5-1; CDR3aa: CASRRADKQFF
j_gene: TRBJ2-7; v_gene: TRBV11-2; CDR3aa: CASSIQWTGENEQYF
j_gene: TRBJ2-1; v_gene: TRBV29-1; CDR3aa: CSIDHLDASSYNEQFF
j_gene: TRBJ2-1; v_gene: TRBV6-2/TRBV6-3; CDR3aa: CACSSPGQGTYKEQFF
j_gene: TRBJ2-3; v_gene: TRBV11-2; CDR3aa: CASSLQQGVGTDTQYF
j_gene: TRBJ2-6; v_gene: TRBV5-4; CDR3aa: CASSGDRVASGANVLTF
j_gene: TRBJ2-1; v_gene: TRBV4-3; CDR3aa: CASSQDSVFHNEQFF
j_gene: TRBJ2-1; v_gene: TRBV11-2; CDR3aa: CVSSSGTSSYNEHFF
j_gene: TRBJ2-1; v_gene: TRBV14; CDR3aa: CASSAVAGCVNNEHFF
j_gene: TRBJ2-1; v_gene: TRBV11-3; CDR3aa: CASSLNSGNEQLF
j_gene: TRBJ1-1; v_gene: TRBV12-3/TRBV12-4; CDR3aa: CASNPRTGGRTEAFF
j_gene: TRBJ1-5; v_gene: TRBV4-1; CDR3aa: CTSSQGVDSNQPQHF
j_gene: TRBJ2-5; v_gene: TRBV4-1; CDR3aa: CASSWPGGESQYF
j_gene: TRBJ2-7; v_gene: TRBV6-6; CDR3aa: CASSYSSAVPYEQYF
j_gene: TRBJ1-1; v_gene: TRBV6-1; CDR3aa: CTSPRTGGTEAFF
j_gene: TRBJ2-5; v_gene: TRBV11-2; CDR3aa: CASYFSGGQETQYF
j_gene: TRBJ2-3; v_gene: TRBV29-1; CDR3aa: CSVEEVVGQSYF
j_gene: TRBJ2-1; v_gene: TRBV29-1; CDR3aa: CSVVSQSSYNEQLF
j_gene: TRBJ2-1; v_gene: TRBV4-2; CDR3aa: CVSSQEPGLAGDNEQLF
j_gene: TRBJ2-1; v_gene: TRBV11-2; CDR3aa: CASSLGSYSGQFF
j_gene: TRBJ2-5; v_gene: TRBV7-3; CDR3aa: CASRLIAGRETQYF
j_gene: TRBJ2-3; v_gene: TRBV13; CDR3aa: CVSSLRQGRTRDTQYF
j_gene: TRBJ2-7; v_gene: TRBV6-1; CDR3aa: CARTSSGSLTYEEYF
j_gene: TRBJ2-3; v_gene: TRBV12-3/TRBV12-4; CDR3aa: CASSRRTSWNTDTQYF
j_gene: TRBJ2-5; v_gene: TRBV5-1; CDR3aa: CASSLIAGDGETQYF
j_gene: TRBJ2-7; v_gene: TRBV6-2/TRBV6-3; CDR3aa: CASSQGPEQYF
j_gene: TRBJ2-4; v_gene: TRBV11-1; CDR3aa: CAISLPGTSGTKNIQYF